This TCR beta chain is from a study of T-cell reconstitution after alpha-beta-depleted transplantation in children. This clonotype was recorded at least ten times. The CDR3 spans 16 residues. J was trimmed by 4 bases and V by 2 bases; bases with no gene match: 6. Per the germline V gene, CDR1 is MNHEY and CDR2 is SMNVEV (reference sequence). For TCRbeta, the library was prepared with unique molecular identifiers. TCRdb called the PCR reads again in MiXCR, with one record for every CDR3 protein. The sample yields under 140,000 distinct CDR3 sequences, under 13% seen once. Source: PBMCs from the stem cell graft donor, taken from the stem cell graft. The chain is built from TRBV27 and TRBJ2-2, with 8 bases identical to TRBD1. The TCR sequence derives from a human donor who donated a stem cell graft to a child with acute lymphoblastic leukemia. CDR3 coding DNA: TGTGCCAGCAGTTTACCTGGGACAGGAACCACCGGGGAGCTGTTTTTT. The encoded protein is CASSLPGTGTTGELFF.